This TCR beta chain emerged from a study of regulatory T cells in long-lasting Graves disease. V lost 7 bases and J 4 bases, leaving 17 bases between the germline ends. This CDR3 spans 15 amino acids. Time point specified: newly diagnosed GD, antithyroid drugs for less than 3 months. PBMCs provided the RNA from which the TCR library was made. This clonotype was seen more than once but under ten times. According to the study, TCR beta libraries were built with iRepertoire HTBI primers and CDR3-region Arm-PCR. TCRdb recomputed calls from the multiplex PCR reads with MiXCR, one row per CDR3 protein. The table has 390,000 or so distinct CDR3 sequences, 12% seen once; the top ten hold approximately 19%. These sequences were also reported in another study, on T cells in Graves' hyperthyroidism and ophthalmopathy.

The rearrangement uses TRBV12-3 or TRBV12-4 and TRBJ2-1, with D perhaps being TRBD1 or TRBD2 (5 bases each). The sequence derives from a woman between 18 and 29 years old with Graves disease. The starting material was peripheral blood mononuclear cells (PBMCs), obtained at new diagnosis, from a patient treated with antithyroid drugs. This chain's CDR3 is CASINRDGRYNEQFF. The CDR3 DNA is TGTGCCAGCATCAACCGGGACGGAAGATACAATGAGCAGTTCTTC.